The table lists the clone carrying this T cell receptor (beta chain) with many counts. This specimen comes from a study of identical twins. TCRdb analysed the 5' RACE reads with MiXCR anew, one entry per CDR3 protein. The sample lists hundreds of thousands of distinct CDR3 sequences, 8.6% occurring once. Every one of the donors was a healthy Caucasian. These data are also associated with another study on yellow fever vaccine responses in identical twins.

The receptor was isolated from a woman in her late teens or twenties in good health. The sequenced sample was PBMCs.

The CDR3 sequence is CASSPRGDSYEQYF. CDR3 bases: TGTGCCAGCAGCCCCCGGGGAGATTCCTACGAGCAGTACTTC. The genes are TRBV7-2 and TRBJ2-7, with D tentatively TRBD2 (5 bases). CDR1 is SGHTA, CDR2 FQGNSA, per germline. The CDR3 runs 14 residues. The V end was cut by 5 bases, the J end by 1 base, with 12 bases between. The variable domain in full, completed from reference TRBV7-2 and TRBJ2-7, reads GAGVSQSPSNKVTEKGKDVELRCDPISGHTALYWYRQSLGQGLEFLIYFQGNSAPDKSGLPSDRFSAERTGGSVSTLTIQRTQQEDSAVYLCASSPRGDSYEQYFGPGTRLTVT.